This TCR beta chain is drawn from a study of blood T cell repertoires in COVID-19. Study-wide background: COVID-19 samples from acute and convalescent phases originated in the United States, Italy and Spain. PBMCs, B-cell-depleted T cells, or T cells provided the cDNA or gDNA that made up the material.

Authors' processing steps: Estimated nucleated cell counts came from reference gene primer amplification. The assay was immunoSEQ multiplex PCR, and TCRdb's table has in-frame clones only and misses some. V and J calls and clone size are as listed in that table; D and trimming were resolved from the DNA. Here the sample spans approximately 300,000 clones, more than 80% being singletons. The sequence came from a man in his late teens or twenties who had recovered from COVID-19. The sample was peripheral blood.

The CDR3 region has the DNA TGTGCCAGCAGCTTTAGAGACAGGGTAGACGAGCAGTACTTC. Amino acid sequence: CASSFRDRVDEQYF. J is TRBJ2-7 and V is TRBV7-9; 7 positions agree with TRBD1. This CDR3 comprises 14 residues. The ends lost 3 bases at V and 5 bases at J; junction bases unmatched: 7. Germline CDR1 and CDR2: SEHNR and FQNEAQ (reference sequence).